This T cell receptor (beta chain) was identified during a study of CD8 T cells in ankylosing spondylitis. Whole-study findings and limits: A motif of fewer than ten highly homologous TCR beta variants was seen as apparently characteristic of ankylosing spondylitis blood.

J was trimmed by 0 bases and V by 6 bases; bases with no gene match: 11. This CDR3 has 17 amino acids. Germline assignment: CDR1 DFQATT and CDR2 SNEGSKA (reference sequence). Notes on this clonotype: Antigen specificity is unknown.

In TCRdb, the 5' RACE reads were re-called with MiXCR into one record per CDR3 protein. The table includes approximately 440,000 distinct CDR3 sequences, 15% to 20% detected once. This TCR was sampled from a male donor with ankylosing spondylitis. Sample: blood, either unsorted or a sorted T cell fraction (not recorded which). The genes are TRBV20-1 and TRBJ1-6, with 7 nucleotides matching TRBD1. CDR3 amino acids: CSARRGLASSYNSPLHF. CDR3 sequence (DNA): TGCAGTGCAAGAAGGGGGCTTGCGAGCTCCTATAATTCACCCCTCCACTTT.